What follows are 14 T cell receptor beta chains derived from one specimen sequenced in a study of CD4 T cells in relation to SARS-CoV-2 and coronaviruses. Assay used: immunoSEQ multiplex PCR; TCRdb lists only in-frame clones, some missing. The sample has around 28,000 clones; 74% are singletons. CD4+ T cells from unexposed donors were obtained before the COVID-19 pandemic (2011-2018). After approximately ten days of culture, CD4+ T cells were isolated. For these TCRs, the target antigens are not known. The sequenced material came from CD4+ T cells from PBMCs, cultured in vitro. These receptors were taken from a human donor in good health.

The chain recombines TRBV5-1 with TRBJ2-1, with 9 bases identical to TRBD2. With V trimmed by 3 bases and J by 5 bases, 3 bases remained unmatched. Germline V gene sequence: CDR1 SGHRS, CDR2 YFSETQ. This CDR3 has 14 residues. The CDR3 DNA reads as TGCGCCAGCAGCTCGACTAGCGGACACAATGAGCAGTTCTTC. Encoded protein: CASSSTSGHNEQFF.

This chain uses TRBV6-5 with TRBJ2-2, with D unresolved. Germline CDR1 is MNHEY and CDR2 is SVGAGI. The CDR3 sequence is 13 residues long. Trimming pared 6 bases from V and 0 bases from J, leaving 5 bases between. In nucleotides, the CDR3 is TGTGCCAGCAGGCAGGCGAACACCGGGGAGCTGTTTTTT. This translates into CASRQANTGELFF.

The J gene is TRBJ2-2, the V gene TRBV10-3; D tentatively reads TRBD1 or TRBD2 (7 bases each). Trimming cost V 7 bases and J 5 bases, with 23 bases left between them. This CDR3 is built from 17 residues. Germline CDR1 ENHRY, CDR2 SYGVKD. The CDR3 DNA is TGTGCCATCAAGCCCCAGGGAGGGGGCGAAGGAACCGGGGAGCTGTTTTTT. This codes for CAIKPQGGGEGTGELFF.

The chain recombines TRBV5-6 with TRBJ2-7, with D possibly called TRBD1 or TRBD2 (6 bases each). The V gene's germline CDR1 is SGHDT and CDR2 YYEEEE. V lost 1 base, J lost 3 bases, and 11 bases lay in between. The CDR3 loop spans 14 amino acids. The DNA for the CDR3 is TGTGCCAGCAGCTTGACGGGGGCAAACTACGAGCAGTACTTC. As protein: CASSLTGANYEQYF.

The J gene is TRBJ2-1, the V gene TRBV4-3; D possibly corresponds to TRBD2 (6 bases). The V gene lost 0 bases and the J gene lost 3 bases, with 18 bases spanning the gap. Germline V gene data show CDR1 as LGHNA and CDR2 as YSLEER. CDR3 length: 18 amino acids. The CDR3 here is CASSQDPLGAGSYNEQFF. CDR3 coding DNA: TGCGCCAGCAGCCAAGACCCCCTTGGGGCGGGAAGCTACAATGAGCAGTTCTTC.

This clone was counted only a few times. The rearrangement joins TRBV4-1 to TRBJ1-1, with D maybe TRBD1 (5 bases). V was clipped by 3 bases and J by 4 bases, with 12 bases between them. The CDR3 length is 14 residues. Germline assignment: CDR1 MGHRA and CDR2 YSYEKL. The CDR3 protein is CASSHGTPGTEAFF. In DNA form, the CDR3 reads TGCGCCAGCAGCCACGGGACTCCCGGCACTGAAGCTTTCTTT.

V is TRBV11-2 and J is TRBJ2-6; tentatively, D is TRBD2 (6 bases). Germline CDR1 SGHAT, CDR2 FQNNGV. The CDR3 has 16 amino acids. The germline V and J ends were trimmed by 3 bases and 0 bases, with 9 bases remaining between them. CDR3 in DNA: TGTGCCAGCAGCTTGCGGGGTCCCTCTGGGGCCAACGTCCTGACTTTC. This translates into CASSLRGPSGANVLTF.

The rearrangement joins TRBV7-2 to TRBJ1-2, with 7 bases aligning to TRBD1. The V gene's germline CDR1 is SGHTA and CDR2 FQGNSA. The CDR3 is 15 residues long. V trimming: 4 bases; J trimming: 7 bases; junction bases outside the gene matches: 12. This chain's CDR3 is CASSSTMGQSSGYTF. In DNA form, the CDR3 reads TGTGCCAGCAGCTCGACCATGGGACAGTCTAGTGGCTACACCTTC.

The chain is built from TRBV19 and TRBJ1-5; the D is unclear. This CDR3 has 12 residues. Deletions cut 3 bases from V and 7 bases from J, with 7 bases between. The germline V gene encodes CDR1 LNHDA and CDR2 SQIVND (reference sequence). The CDR3 DNA follows: TGTGCCAGTAGTATGGGCGGCCAGCCCCAGCATTTT. It yields the protein CASSMGGQPQHF.

The genes are TRBV6-5 and TRBJ2-5; 8 bases match TRBD2. The V segment lost 5 bases and the J segment 5 bases; nucleotides outside the gene matches: 10. Germline V gene sequence: CDR1 MNHEY, CDR2 SVGAGI. The CDR3 is made up of 15 amino acids. The CDR3 loop reads CASSTREGLRETQYF. The CDR3 DNA reads as TGTGCCAGCAGTACCCGGGAGGGCCTACGGGAGACCCAGTACTTC.

The V gene is TRBV29-1, the J gene TRBJ2-5; the D gene could be TRBD1 or TRBD2 (6 bases each). Germline lookup yields CDR1 SQVTM and CDR2 ANQGSEA. Trimming left V 5 bases short and J 0 bases short, with 16 bases between. This CDR3 spans 15 amino acids. The CDR3 sequence is CSVSAGGGNQETQYF. The CDR3 nucleotides read TGCAGCGTTTCGGCCGGAGGGGGTAACCAAGAGACCCAGTACTTC.

The chain recombines TRBV7-9 with TRBJ2-7; D remains ambiguous. Germline V gives CDR1 SEHNR, CDR2 FQNEAQ (reference sequence). V lost 5 bases and J 3 bases, leaving 8 bases between the germline ends. The CDR3 is 12 residues long. The CDR3 region has the DNA TGTGCCAGCAGCCCACGGCACTACGAGCAGTACTTC. This codes for CASSPRHYEQYF. The variable domain in full, with the rest retrieved from reference TRBV7-9 and TRBJ2-7, is DTGVSQNPRHKITKRGQNVTFRCDPISEHNRLYWYRQTLGQGPEFLTYFQNEAQLEKSRLLSDRFSAERPKGSFSTLEIQRTEQGDSAMYLCASSPRHYEQYFGPGTRLTVT.

V is TRBV7-8 and J is TRBJ2-1; TRBD2 aligns across 7 bases. The CDR3 totals 14 residues. The V and J ends lost 3 bases and 4 bases, in that order; junction bases with no gene match: 3. In germline, CDR1 is SGHVS, CDR2 FQNEAQ. CDR3 coding DNA: TGTGCCAGCAGCTTGCGGGGGAGGTACAATGAGCAGTTCTTC. As protein: CASSLRGRYNEQFF.

The genes are TRBV7-9 and TRBJ2-2, with 13 nucleotides matching TRBD2. There are 15 residues in the CDR3. From germline, CDR1 is SEHNR and CDR2 FQNEAQ (reference sequence). Unmatched junction bases numbered 2, after V lost 5 bases and J lost 5 bases. The chain's CDR3 is CASSRTSGRTGELFF. The CDR3 DNA follows: TGTGCCAGCAGCCGGACTAGCGGGAGAACCGGGGAGCTGTTTTTT.